This T cell receptor beta chain is from a study of metastatic and nonmetastatic thyroid tumors. In the study overall: For malignant and benign thyroid patients, tumor or nodule tissue and blood were the sources whose repertoires were compared.

Concerning this clone itself: The antigen is not known. One end of the junction varies from germline; a read error may be responsible.

Original data processing: In papillary thyroid cancer, a distant-metastasis classifier was built using CDR3 differences across clinicopathological groups. TCRdb redid the clone calls on the PCR reads using MiXCR. These V and J calls rely on TCRdb rather than the paper's analysis. Here the sample spans 12,000 or so clones, roughly 21% being singletons. The germline CDR1 and CDR2 sequences are MNHEY and SVGAGI. The CDR3 spans 16 residues. Points from the study as a whole: A significant increase in TCR beta diversity was reportedly seen in malignant thyroid tumors relative to benign nodules, in blood and tumor.

None of the patients had undergone any treatment ahead of thyroid surgery. This clonotype originated in a female donor with papillary thyroid cancer or a benign thyroid nodule (not recorded which). Some clones in this sample may be carry-over from other donors' samples. Material: adjacent normal tissue. This sequence joins TRBV6-5 and TRBJ2-3, with 10 positions matching TRBD2. The CDR3 nucleotides read TGTGCCAGCAGTTACTCGCTAGCGGGAGTCACAGGTACGCAGTATTTT. Translation: CASSYSLAGVTGTQYF.